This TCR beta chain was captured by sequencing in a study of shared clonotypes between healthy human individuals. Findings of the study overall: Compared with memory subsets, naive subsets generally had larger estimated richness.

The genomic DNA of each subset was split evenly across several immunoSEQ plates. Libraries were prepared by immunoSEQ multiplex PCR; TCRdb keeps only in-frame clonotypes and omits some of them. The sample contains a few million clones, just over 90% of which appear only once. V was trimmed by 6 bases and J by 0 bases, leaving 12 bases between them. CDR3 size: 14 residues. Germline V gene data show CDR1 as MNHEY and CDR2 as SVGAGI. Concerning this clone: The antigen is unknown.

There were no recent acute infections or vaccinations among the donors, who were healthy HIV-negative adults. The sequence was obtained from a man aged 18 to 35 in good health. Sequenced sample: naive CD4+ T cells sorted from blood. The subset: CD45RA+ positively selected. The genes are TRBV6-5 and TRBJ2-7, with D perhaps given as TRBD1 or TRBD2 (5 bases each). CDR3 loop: CASRRGTDSYEQYF. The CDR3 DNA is TGTGCCAGCAGACGAGGGACGGACTCCTACGAGCAGTACTTC.